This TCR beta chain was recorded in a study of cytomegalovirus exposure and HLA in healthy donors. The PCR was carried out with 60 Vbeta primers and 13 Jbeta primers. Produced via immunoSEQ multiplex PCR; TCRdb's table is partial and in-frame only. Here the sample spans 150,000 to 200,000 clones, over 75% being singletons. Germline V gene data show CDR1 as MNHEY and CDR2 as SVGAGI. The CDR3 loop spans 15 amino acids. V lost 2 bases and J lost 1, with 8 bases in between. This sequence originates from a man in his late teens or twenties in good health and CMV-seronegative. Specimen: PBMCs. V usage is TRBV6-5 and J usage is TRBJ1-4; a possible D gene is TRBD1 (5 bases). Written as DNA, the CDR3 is TGTGCCAGCAGTTACAGGGGTGGAACTAATGAAAAACTGTTTTTT. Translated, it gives CASSYRGGTNEKLFF.